Sequencing of this T cell receptor (beta chain) was carried out in a study of cytomegalovirus exposure and HLA in healthy donors. Whole-study results and caveats: A classifier reportedly called cytomegalovirus status with high sensitivity and specificity.

Nominal health characterized the donors when sampled, though unrecorded immune exposures were likely. V was pared by 7 bases and J by 3 bases, with 15 bases between. CDR1 is MNHEY and CDR2 is SMNVEV in the germline V gene (reference sequence). The CDR3 extends over 14 amino acids. Remarks on this clone: Its specificity is not known.

PCR was performed using 60 Vbeta and 13 Jbeta primers. The data were produced by immunoSEQ multiplex PCR, yet TCRdb's version contains in-frame clones alone and is incomplete. The repertoire holds some 150,000 clones, with 70% to 85% as singletons. This rearrangement joins TRBV27 to TRBJ1-1, with D possibly matching TRBD1 (6 bases). The TCR sequence derives from a man aged 30-40 years in good health and CMV-seropositive. The specimen was PBMCs. This CDR3 is CASTVGGADTEAFF. In DNA form, the CDR3 reads TGTGCCAGCACCGTCGGGGGGGCTGACACTGAAGCTTTCTTT.